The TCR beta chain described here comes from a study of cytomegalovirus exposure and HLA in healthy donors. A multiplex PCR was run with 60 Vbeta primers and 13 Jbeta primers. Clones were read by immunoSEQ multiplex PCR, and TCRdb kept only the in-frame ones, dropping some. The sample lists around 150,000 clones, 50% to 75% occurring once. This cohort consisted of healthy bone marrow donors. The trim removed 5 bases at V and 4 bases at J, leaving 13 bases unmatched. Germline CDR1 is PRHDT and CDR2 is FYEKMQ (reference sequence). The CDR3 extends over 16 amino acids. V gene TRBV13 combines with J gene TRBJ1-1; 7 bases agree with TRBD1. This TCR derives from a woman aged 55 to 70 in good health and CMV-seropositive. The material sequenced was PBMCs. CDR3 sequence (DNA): TGTGCCAGCAGCGGATCGACAGGGATTGGGGCCACTGAAGCTTTCTTT. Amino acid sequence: CASSGSTGIGATEAFF.